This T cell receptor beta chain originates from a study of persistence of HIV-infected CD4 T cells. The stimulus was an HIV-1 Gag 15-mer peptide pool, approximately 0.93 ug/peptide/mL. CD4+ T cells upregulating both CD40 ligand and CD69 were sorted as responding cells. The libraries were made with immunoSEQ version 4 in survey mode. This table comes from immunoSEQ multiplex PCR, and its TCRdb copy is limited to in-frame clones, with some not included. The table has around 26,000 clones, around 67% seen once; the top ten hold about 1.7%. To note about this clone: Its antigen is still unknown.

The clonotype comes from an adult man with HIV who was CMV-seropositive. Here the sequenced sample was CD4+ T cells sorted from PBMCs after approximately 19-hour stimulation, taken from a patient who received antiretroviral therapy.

CDR3 coding DNA: TGTGCCAGCAGCCCGACCGGGACCAGGGGTGAAAAACTGTTTTTT. Translated: CASSPTGTRGEKLFF. The chain is built from TRBV7-2 and TRBJ1-4; TRBD1 is a possible D gene (6 bases). Germline V gene lookup returns CDR1 SGHTA and CDR2 FQGNSA. CDR3 length: 15 amino acids. Trimming removed 5 bases at V and 7 bases at J, with 17 bases between.